The rows below give T cell receptor beta chains drawn from one sample of a study of cytomegalovirus exposure and HLA in healthy donors. Profiled with immunoSEQ multiplex PCR; TCRdb holds only in-frame clones, not every one. This repertoire shows 130,000 to 150,000 clones, 80% to 90% found once; its top ten account for 1.4% to 1.5%. The source material was PBMCs. These receptors all stem from a woman in her thirties in good health and CMV-seronegative. Each CDR3 is given with its conserved first and last residue. The D gene is left open where the match is weak. Part of the rows lack a size; the others show once, few, many or a class for expanded clones.

v_gene: TRBV7-9; j_gene: TRBJ1-1; d_gene: NA; abundance: once; CDR3aa: CASSLGPGRNTEAFF; CDR3nt: TGTGCCAGCAGCTTAGGACCAGGCCGGAACACTGAAGCTTTCTTT
v_gene: TRBV15; j_gene: TRBJ2-7; d_gene: TRBD1; abundance: NA; CDR3aa: CATSRAGGSYEQYF; CDR3nt: TGTGCCACCAGCAGAGCAGGGGGTTCCTACGAGCAGTACTTC
v_gene: TRBV30; j_gene: TRBJ1-1; d_gene: TRBD1; abundance: NA; CDR3aa: CAWSEGADTEAFF; CDR3nt: TGTGCCTGGAGCGAGGGGGCGGACACTGAAGCTTTCTTT
v_gene: TRBV2; j_gene: TRBJ2-7; d_gene: TRBD1; abundance: NA; CDR3aa: CASTRQGQAYF; CDR3nt: TGTGCCAGCACACGACAGGGGCAGGCGTACTTC
v_gene: TRBV10-3; j_gene: TRBJ2-5; d_gene: NA; abundance: NA; CDR3aa: CAISESRGETQYF; CDR3nt: TGTGCCATCAGTGAGTCCCGGGGGGAGACCCAGTACTTC
v_gene: TRBV5-1; j_gene: TRBJ1-5; d_gene: NA; abundance: NA; CDR3aa: CASSPIGGNQPQHF; CDR3nt: TGCGCCAGCAGCCCCATAGGGGGCAATCAGCCCCAGCATTTT
v_gene: TRBV4-1; j_gene: TRBJ2-3; d_gene: TRBD2; abundance: NA; CDR3aa: CASSQTSGGARNTQYF; CDR3nt: TGCGCCAGCAGCCAAACCAGCGGGGGGGCGCGGAATACGCAGTATTTT
v_gene: TRBV5-1; j_gene: TRBJ2-2; d_gene: NA; abundance: NA; CDR3aa: CASSLGQPPTGELFF; CDR3nt: TGCGCCAGCAGCTTGGGACAGCCCCCCACCGGGGAGCTGTTTTTT
v_gene: TRBV10-3; j_gene: TRBJ2-7; d_gene: NA; abundance: NA; CDR3aa: CAISEGGSVTYEQYF; CDR3nt: TGTGCCATCAGTGAGGGGGGGTCAGTAACCTACGAGCAGTACTTC
v_gene: TRBV9; j_gene: TRBJ1-2; d_gene: TRBD1; abundance: NA; CDR3aa: CASSVMTGTESGYTF; CDR3nt: TGTGCCAGCAGCGTCATGACAGGGACGGAAAGTGGCTACACCTTC
v_gene: TRBV7-3; j_gene: TRBJ2-1; d_gene: TRBD2; abundance: NA; CDR3aa: CASSRLAGAYNEQFF; CDR3nt: TGTGCCAGCAGCCGACTAGCGGGGGCCTACAATGAGCAGTTCTTC
v_gene: TRBV7-9; j_gene: TRBJ1-4; d_gene: NA; abundance: NA; CDR3aa: CASSPQGLREKLFF; CDR3nt: TGTGCCAGCAGCCCCCAGGGTCTACGGGAAAAACTGTTTTTT
v_gene: TRBV5-1; j_gene: TRBJ1-1; d_gene: NA; abundance: NA; CDR3aa: CASSLAPENTEAFF; CDR3nt: TGCGCCAGCAGCTTGGCGCCAGAGAACACTGAAGCTTTCTTT
v_gene: TRBV28; j_gene: TRBJ1-2; d_gene: TRBD1; abundance: NA; CDR3aa: CASSLIQGSGYTF; CDR3nt: TGTGCCAGCAGTTTGATACAGGGGAGCGGCTACACCTTC
v_gene: TRBV18; j_gene: TRBJ2-7; d_gene: TRBD2; abundance: NA; CDR3aa: CASSPAGGREQYF; CDR3nt: TGTGCCAGCTCACCGGCGGGGGGTCGCGAGCAGTACTTC
v_gene: TRBV19; j_gene: TRBJ1-5; d_gene: NA; abundance: NA; CDR3aa: CASSYSHQPQHF; CDR3nt: TGTGCCAGTAGTTATTCTCATCAGCCCCAGCATTTT
v_gene: TRBV5-1; j_gene: TRBJ2-1; d_gene: TRBD2; abundance: NA; CDR3aa: CASSTGTSGGRYNEQFF; CDR3nt: TGCGCCAGCAGCACGGGGACTAGCGGGGGAAGGTACAATGAGCAGTTCTTC
v_gene: TRBV10-3; j_gene: TRBJ1-6; d_gene: TRBD1; abundance: few; CDR3aa: CAISDNRGVNSPLHF; CDR3nt: TGTGCCATCAGTGATAACAGGGGTGTTAATTCACCCCTCCACTTT
v_gene: TRBV15; j_gene: TRBJ1-6; d_gene: NA; abundance: NA; CDR3aa: CATRRTTDNSPLHF; CDR3nt: TGTGCCACCCGTAGGACTACTGATAATTCACCCCTCCACTTT
v_gene: TRBV30; j_gene: TRBJ1-2; d_gene: TRBD1; abundance: few; CDR3aa: CAWSVRQGNNYGYTF; CDR3nt: TGTGCCTGGAGTGTCCGACAGGGAAACAACTATGGCTACACCTTC
v_gene: TRBV15; j_gene: TRBJ2-3; d_gene: TRBD2; abundance: NA; CDR3aa: CATSTGTSGGVTDTQYF; CDR3nt: TGTGCCACCAGCACCGGGACTAGCGGGGGGGTCACAGATACGCAGTATTTT
v_gene: TRBV2; j_gene: TRBJ2-3; d_gene: TRBD2; abundance: NA; CDR3aa: CASTREPLAEDTQYF; CDR3nt: TGTGCCAGCACCAGAGAACCCCTAGCGGAGGATACGCAGTATTTT
v_gene: TRBV2; j_gene: TRBJ2-5; d_gene: TRBD2; abundance: NA; CDR3aa: CASSRDYRETQYF; CDR3nt: TGTGCCAGCAGTCGGGACTACCGGGAGACCCAGTACTTC
v_gene: TRBV10-3; j_gene: TRBJ2-3; d_gene: TRBD1; abundance: NA; CDR3aa: CASSGGDTQYF; CDR3nt: TGTGCCAGCTCAGGGGGAGATACGCAGTATTTT
v_gene: TRBV18; j_gene: TRBJ1-6; d_gene: NA; abundance: NA; CDR3aa: CASSPSREGSPLHF; CDR3nt: TGTGCCAGCTCACCGAGCAGGGAAGGGTCACCCCTCCACTTT
v_gene: TRBV20-1; j_gene: TRBJ2-5; d_gene: NA; abundance: NA; CDR3aa: CSASHEETQYF; CDR3nt: TGCAGTGCTAGCCATGAAGAGACCCAGTACTTC
v_gene: TRBV19; j_gene: TRBJ2-3; d_gene: TRBD2; abundance: NA; CDR3aa: CATSVAGSTDTQYF; CDR3nt: TGTGCCACTTCGGTAGCGGGGAGCACAGATACGCAGTATTTT
v_gene: TRBV6-5; j_gene: TRBJ2-7; d_gene: NA; abundance: NA; CDR3aa: CASSSFHSQVFEQYF; CDR3nt: TGTGCCAGCAGTTCTTTCCATTCACAGGTTTTCGAGCAGTACTTC
v_gene: TRBV5-1; j_gene: TRBJ1-1; d_gene: NA; abundance: NA; CDR3aa: CASSPGQGNTEAFF; CDR3nt: TGCGCCAGCAGCCCCGGGCAGGGGAACACTGAAGCTTTCTTT
v_gene: TRBV2; j_gene: TRBJ1-3; d_gene: TRBD1; abundance: NA; CDR3aa: CASSEPPGQKRSGNTIYF; CDR3nt: TGTGCCAGCAGTGAACCCCCGGGACAGAAAAGGTCTGGAAACACCATATATTTT
v_gene: TRBV7-2; j_gene: TRBJ2-5; d_gene: NA; abundance: NA; CDR3aa: CASRSPGLQETQYF; CDR3nt: TGTGCCAGCAGAAGTCCGGGACTGCAAGAGACCCAGTACTTC
v_gene: TRBV28; j_gene: TRBJ2-3; d_gene: NA; abundance: NA; CDR3aa: CASSLLRASGDTQYF; CDR3nt: TGTGCCAGCAGTTTATTGCGCGCCTCAGGGGATACGCAGTATTTT
v_gene: TRBV15; j_gene: TRBJ1-5; d_gene: TRBD1; abundance: NA; CDR3aa: CATSRKTGVDQPQHF; CDR3nt: TGTGCCACCAGCAGAAAGACAGGGGTCGATCAGCCCCAGCATTTT
v_gene: TRBV4-3; j_gene: TRBJ2-7; d_gene: TRBD2; abundance: NA; CDR3aa: CASSNRGGGFLAATYEQYF; CDR3nt: TGCGCCAGCAGCAATCGGGGCGGGGGGTTCCTTGCTGCAACCTACGAGCAGTACTTC
v_gene: TRBV5-5; j_gene: TRBJ1-5; d_gene: NA; abundance: NA; CDR3aa: CASSLFRSNQPQHF; CDR3nt: TGTGCCAGCAGCTTGTTCAGAAGCAATCAGCCCCAGCATTTT
v_gene: TRBV28; j_gene: TRBJ1-1; d_gene: TRBD1; abundance: few; CDR3aa: CASSLNRGQNTEAFF; CDR3nt: TGTGCCAGCAGTTTAAACAGGGGACAGAACACTGAAGCTTTCTTT